This is a list of T cell receptor beta chains from one sample in a study of cytomegalovirus exposure and HLA in healthy donors. Here immunoSEQ multiplex PCR was the method, and the copy in TCRdb shows in-frame clones only, minus some. Of about 190,000 clones listed, about 69% are singletons. Sequenced input: PBMCs. Source of these receptors: a man aged 30 to 39 in good health and CMV-seropositive. The CDR3 runs from the conserved cysteine through the conserved F or W. The order of the fields is J gene, V gene, D gene, clone size, CDR3 protein, CDR3 DNA. A D gene is named only where the DNA matches it firmly. Rows may omit the clone size; those that give it use once, few, many or a size class.

j_gene: TRBJ1-2
v_gene: TRBV18
d_gene: -
abundance: once
CDR3aa: CASSPTKDSSFNYGYTF
CDR3nt: TGTGCCAGCTCACCGACTAAGGACAGCAGTTTCAACTATGGCTACACCTTC

j_gene: TRBJ2-2
v_gene: TRBV28
d_gene: TRBD1
abundance: few
CDR3aa: CASGTGGTGELFF
CDR3nt: TGTGCCAGCGGAACAGGGGGGACCGGGGAGCTGTTTTTT

j_gene: TRBJ2-5
v_gene: TRBV7-2
d_gene: -
abundance: -
CDR3aa: CASSSGLISETQYF
CDR3nt: TGTGCCAGCAGCTCAGGACTGATTTCGGAGACCCAGTACTTC

j_gene: TRBJ2-2
v_gene: TRBV7-8
d_gene: -
abundance: -
CDR3aa: CASSLGQGAGELFF
CDR3nt: TGTGCCAGCAGCTTAGGACAAGGGGCCGGGGAGCTGTTTTTT

j_gene: TRBJ1-5
v_gene: TRBV15
d_gene: -
abundance: -
CDR3aa: CATSRWGLGQPQHF
CDR3nt: TGTGCCACCAGCAGATGGGGGCTGGGACAGCCCCAGCATTTT

j_gene: TRBJ2-2
v_gene: TRBV5-1
d_gene: -
abundance: -
CDR3aa: CASSFRPRGVTGELFF
CDR3nt: TGCGCCAGCAGCTTTAGACCGCGCGGGGTTACCGGGGAGCTGTTTTTT

j_gene: TRBJ2-1
v_gene: TRBV4-1
d_gene: TRBD1
abundance: -
CDR3aa: CASSQATGGTYNEQFF
CDR3nt: TGCGCCAGCAGCCAAGCGACAGGGGGGACCTACAATGAGCAGTTCTTC

j_gene: TRBJ1-1
v_gene: TRBV6-6
d_gene: -
abundance: once
CDR3aa: CANSPPRRDTEAFF
CDR3nt: TGTGCCAACAGTCCCCCCCGGCGGGACACTGAAGCTTTCTTT

j_gene: TRBJ2-1
v_gene: TRBV7-6
d_gene: TRBD2
abundance: few
CDR3aa: CASSLAFGVAGEGDEQFF
CDR3nt: TGTGCCAGCAGCTTAGCTTTCGGAGTCGCGGGAGAGGGCGATGAGCAGTTCTTC

j_gene: TRBJ2-1
v_gene: TRBV10-3
d_gene: TRBD2
abundance: -
CDR3aa: CAITPGLAGGNEQFF
CDR3nt: TGTGCCATCACCCCCGGACTAGCGGGAGGGAATGAGCAGTTCTTC

j_gene: TRBJ1-4
v_gene: TRBV4-2
d_gene: -
abundance: few
CDR3aa: CASSQDWKGAREKLFF
CDR3nt: TGTGCCAGCAGCCAAGATTGGAAAGGGGCACGGGAAAAACTGTTTTTT

j_gene: TRBJ2-7
v_gene: TRBV9
d_gene: TRBD2
abundance: -
CDR3aa: CASSVSSSGRAGEQYF
CDR3nt: TGTGCCAGCAGCGTGTCTAGTAGCGGGAGGGCCGGGGAGCAGTACTTC

j_gene: TRBJ1-5
v_gene: TRBV5-5
d_gene: -
abundance: -
CDR3aa: CASSLFETVSNQPQHF
CDR3nt: TGTGCCAGCAGCTTGTTCGAGACAGTTAGCAATCAGCCCCAGCATTTT

j_gene: TRBJ2-7
v_gene: TRBV2
d_gene: -
abundance: -
CDR3aa: CASSGGVYEQYF
CDR3nt: TGTGCCAGCAGTGGGGGAGTATACGAGCAGTACTTC

j_gene: TRBJ2-7
v_gene: TRBV9
d_gene: -
abundance: few
CDR3aa: CASSVGSKEQYF
CDR3nt: TGTGCCAGCAGCGTAGGGTCTAAAGAGCAGTACTTC

j_gene: TRBJ1-2
v_gene: TRBV27
d_gene: TRBD1
abundance: few
CDR3aa: CASSPLRSGGAGYTF
CDR3nt: TGTGCCAGCAGCCCGTTGAGATCAGGGGGCGCAGGCTACACCTTC

j_gene: TRBJ1-1
v_gene: TRBV6-6
d_gene: TRBD1
abundance: -
CDR3aa: CASSGTGGGMNTEAFF
CDR3nt: TGTGCCAGCAGCGGGACAGGGGGAGGGATGAACACTGAAGCTTTCTTT

j_gene: TRBJ2-2
v_gene: TRBV18
d_gene: -
abundance: -
CDR3aa: CASSRQANTGELFF
CDR3nt: TGTGCCAGCTCACGCCAGGCGAACACCGGGGAGCTGTTTTTT

j_gene: TRBJ2-3
v_gene: TRBV29-1
d_gene: -
abundance: -
CDR3aa: CSVCTGSVTDTQYF
CDR3nt: TGCAGCGTTTGTACAGGGTCGGTCACAGATACGCAGTATTTT

j_gene: TRBJ2-3
v_gene: TRBV7-3
d_gene: TRBD2
abundance: -
CDR3aa: CASSPTTSGRGADTQYF
CDR3nt: TGTGCCAGCAGCCCGACAACTAGCGGGAGGGGGGCAGATACGCAGTATTTT

j_gene: TRBJ2-3
v_gene: TRBV7-8
d_gene: -
abundance: -
CDR3aa: CASSPAGGGGRIRDTQYF
CDR3nt: TGTGCCAGCAGCCCCGCGGGCGGGGGCGGACGCATAAGAGATACGCAGTATTTT

j_gene: TRBJ2-5
v_gene: TRBV29-1
d_gene: -
abundance: few
CDR3aa: CSVEGRRLETQYF
CDR3nt: TGCAGCGTTGAAGGGCGGCGGTTAGAGACCCAGTACTTC

j_gene: TRBJ2-7
v_gene: TRBV4-1
d_gene: -
abundance: -
CDR3aa: CASSPEENEQYF
CDR3nt: TGCGCCAGCAGTCCCGAGGAGAACGAGCAGTACTTC

j_gene: TRBJ1-1
v_gene: TRBV6-5
d_gene: TRBD1
abundance: once
CDR3aa: CASSTRGTGVDAFF
CDR3nt: TGTGCCAGCAGTACAAGGGGGACAGGGGTGGACGCTTTCTTT

j_gene: TRBJ2-3
v_gene: TRBV5-6
d_gene: TRBD2
abundance: -
CDR3aa: CASSRTLAGGMDTQYF
CDR3nt: TGTGCCAGCAGCCGAACTCTAGCGGGGGGGATGGATACGCAGTATTTT

j_gene: TRBJ1-5
v_gene: TRBV30
d_gene: TRBD1
abundance: -
CDR3aa: CAWGQGYQPQHF
CDR3nt: TGTGCCTGGGGACAGGGCTATCAGCCCCAGCATTTT

j_gene: TRBJ1-1
v_gene: TRBV6-5
d_gene: -
abundance: once
CDR3aa: CASNRIGVVNTEAFF
CDR3nt: TGTGCCAGCAACCGTATAGGGGTTGTGAACACTGAAGCTTTCTTT

j_gene: TRBJ2-1
v_gene: TRBV19
d_gene: -
abundance: -
CDR3aa: CASSIVSQGEQFF
CDR3nt: TGTGCCAGTAGTATTGTTTCCCAGGGTGAGCAGTTCTTC

j_gene: TRBJ1-5
v_gene: TRBV19
d_gene: -
abundance: -
CDR3aa: CASSILSIEDQPQHF
CDR3nt: TGTGCCAGTAGTATTTTGTCCATAGAAGATCAGCCCCAGCATTTT

j_gene: TRBJ2-7
v_gene: TRBV2
d_gene: -
abundance: few
CDR3aa: CASSPSDSWGEQYF
CDR3nt: TGTGCCAGCAGTCCTTCCGACAGCTGGGGCGAGCAGTACTTC

j_gene: TRBJ2-5
v_gene: TRBV7-2
d_gene: TRBD2
abundance: -
CDR3aa: CASSSGLAGFQETQYF
CDR3nt: TGTGCCAGCAGCTCCGGACTAGCGGGGTTCCAAGAGACCCAGTACTTC

j_gene: TRBJ2-1
v_gene: TRBV10-3
d_gene: TRBD2
abundance: -
CDR3aa: CAIRPGGLEYNEQFF
CDR3nt: TGTGCCATCCGGCCCGGGGGGTTAGAGTACAATGAGCAGTTCTTC

j_gene: TRBJ1-5
v_gene: TRBV6-1
d_gene: -
abundance: -
CDR3aa: CAASPGQLGNQPQHF
CDR3nt: TGTGCCGCGTCCCCGGGACAATTAGGCAATCAGCCCCAGCATTTT

j_gene: TRBJ1-1
v_gene: TRBV5-8
d_gene: -
abundance: many
CDR3aa: CADEGREEAFF
CDR3nt: TGTGCGGACGAGGGGAGGGAAGAAGCTTTCTTT

j_gene: TRBJ2-1
v_gene: TRBV9
d_gene: TRBD2
abundance: -
CDR3aa: CASSVASGLAGGGEQFF
CDR3nt: TGTGCCAGCAGCGTAGCTTCTGGACTAGCGGGGGGGGGTGAGCAGTTCTTC

j_gene: TRBJ1-5
v_gene: TRBV6-1
d_gene: -
abundance: once
CDR3aa: CASTVTVSNQPQHF
CDR3nt: TGTGCCAGCACAGTGACAGTTAGCAATCAGCCCCAGCATTTT

j_gene: TRBJ2-7
v_gene: TRBV6-5
d_gene: -
abundance: -
CDR3aa: CASSGDSSREQYF
CDR3nt: TGTGCCAGCAGCGGAGACTCGTCGAGGGAGCAGTACTTC

j_gene: TRBJ1-1
v_gene: TRBV10-3
d_gene: TRBD1
abundance: -
CDR3aa: CAIRDTGGWTEAFF
CDR3nt: TGTGCCATCAGGGACACAGGGGGCTGGACTGAAGCTTTCTTT

j_gene: TRBJ1-2
v_gene: TRBV4-1
d_gene: TRBD1
abundance: few
CDR3aa: CASSPSQGVRYGYTF
CDR3nt: TGCGCCAGCAGCCCCTCCCAGGGGGTACGGTATGGCTACACCTTC

j_gene: TRBJ1-5
v_gene: TRBV6-4
d_gene: -
abundance: -
CDR3aa: CASTLLGGSNQPQHF
CDR3nt: TGTGCCAGCACCCTCCTGGGGGGTAGCAATCAGCCCCAGCATTTT

j_gene: TRBJ2-2
v_gene: TRBV2
d_gene: -
abundance: -
CDR3aa: CASSTTGDSPYTGELFF
CDR3nt: TGTGCCAGCAGTACTACAGGGGACTCACCGTACACCGGGGAGCTGTTTTTT

j_gene: TRBJ1-2
v_gene: TRBV10-2
d_gene: TRBD1
abundance: -
CDR3aa: CASSEDRGYGYTF
CDR3nt: TGCGCCAGCAGCGAGGACAGGGGCTATGGCTACACCTTC

j_gene: TRBJ2-7
v_gene: TRBV4-3
d_gene: -
abundance: -
CDR3aa: CASSTNFPGTYEQYF
CDR3nt: TGCGCCAGCAGCACCAACTTCCCGGGAACGTACGAGCAGTACTTC

j_gene: TRBJ2-4
v_gene: TRBV27
d_gene: TRBD2
abundance: -
CDR3aa: CASSLPRAGGNVAKNIQYF
CDR3nt: TGTGCCAGCAGTTTACCCAGGGCGGGGGGCAACGTAGCCAAAAACATTCAGTACTTC

j_gene: TRBJ2-2
v_gene: TRBV19
d_gene: TRBD2
abundance: -
CDR3aa: CASRGLAGINGELFF
CDR3nt: TGTGCCAGTAGGGGACTAGCGGGAATCAACGGGGAGCTGTTTTTT

j_gene: TRBJ2-3
v_gene: TRBV2
d_gene: -
abundance: -
CDR3aa: CASSAQVVTDTQYF
CDR3nt: TGTGCCAGCAGTGCCCAGGTAGTAACAGATACGCAGTATTTT

j_gene: TRBJ1-3
v_gene: TRBV7-2
d_gene: TRBD1
abundance: -
CDR3aa: CASSHGPGTEGNTIYF
CDR3nt: TGTGCCAGCAGCCACGGACCCGGGACAGAGGGAAACACCATATATTTT

j_gene: TRBJ2-1
v_gene: TRBV27
d_gene: TRBD2
abundance: once
CDR3aa: CASSSWGGDNEQFF
CDR3nt: TGTGCCAGCAGTAGCTGGGGGGGGGACAATGAGCAGTTCTTC

j_gene: TRBJ2-1
v_gene: TRBV19
d_gene: -
abundance: -
CDR3aa: CASRVGGRNEQFF
CDR3nt: TGTGCCAGTAGGGTTGGCGGTCGGAATGAGCAGTTCTTC

j_gene: TRBJ2-7
v_gene: TRBV11-2
d_gene: -
abundance: -
CDR3aa: CASTSYPGQGGEQYF
CDR3nt: TGTGCCAGCACCTCCTATCCGGGGCAGGGAGGCGAGCAGTACTTC

j_gene: TRBJ2-7
v_gene: TRBV20-1
d_gene: -
abundance: few
CDR3aa: CSARGPSEQYF
CDR3nt: TGCAGTGCTAGAGGGCCGTCCGAGCAGTACTTC

j_gene: TRBJ2-5
v_gene: TRBV11-2
d_gene: -
abundance: -
CDR3aa: CASSSYQETQYF
CDR3nt: TGTGCCAGCAGCTCCTACCAAGAGACCCAGTACTTC

j_gene: TRBJ2-7
v_gene: TRBV5-4
d_gene: TRBD1
abundance: once
CDR3aa: CASSLVGQGAYEQYF
CDR3nt: TGTGCCAGCAGCTTGGTTGGACAGGGGGCCTACGAGCAGTACTTC

j_gene: TRBJ1-5
v_gene: TRBV30
d_gene: -
abundance: -
CDR3aa: CAWSSGYQPQHF
CDR3nt: TGTGCCTGGAGTTCGGGGTATCAGCCCCAGCATTTT

j_gene: TRBJ2-1
v_gene: TRBV5-4
d_gene: -
abundance: -
CDR3aa: CASSFTVSSYNEQFF
CDR3nt: TGTGCCAGCAGCTTCACCGTGAGCTCCTACAATGAGCAGTTCTTC

j_gene: TRBJ2-4
v_gene: TRBV27
d_gene: TRBD2
abundance: -
CDR3aa: CASTEEAGGENIQYF
CDR3nt: TGTGCCAGCACTGAGGAAGCGGGGGGGGAAAACATTCAGTACTTC